The 30 T cell receptor beta chains below were found in one sample sequenced in a study of T cell responses to AZD1222 COVID-19 vaccine. Here immunoSEQ multiplex PCR was the method, and the copy in TCRdb shows in-frame clones only, minus some. Of about 120,000 clones detected, 86% appear once; the ten largest clones hold roughly 3.1%. The material sequenced was peripheral blood, taken 28 days after the second AZD1222 dose. The receptors stem from an adult who received the AZD1222 COVID-19 vaccine.

The chain uses TRBV7-9 and TRBJ2-7; D unclear. The CDR3 totals 13 residues. The ends were cut back, 5 bases at V and 6 bases at J, with 14 bases in the middle. Germline V gives CDR1 SEHNR, CDR2 FQNEAQ (reference sequence). This CDR3 reads CASSPSRNGEQYF. CDR3 bases: TGTGCCAGCAGCCCCAGTCGTAATGGCGAGCAGTACTTC.

V usage is TRBV5-6 and J usage is TRBJ2-7; 9 bases map to TRBD1. This CDR3 is 15 amino acids long. V was clipped by 3 bases and J by 2 bases; unmatched bases: 6. The V gene's germline CDR1 is SGHDT and CDR2 YYEEEE. CDR3 sequence (DNA): TGTGCCAGCAGCTGGGACCGGGACAGGGCCTACGAGCAGTACTTC. Its translation is CASSWDRDRAYEQYF.

This clone showed up just once. The chain uses TRBV6-2 or TRBV6-3 and TRBJ1-5; D is unclear. V gave up 2 bases and J gave up 9 bases, with 11 bases separating them. The CDR3 spans 13 residues. The V gene's germline CDR1 is MNHEY and CDR2 SVGEGT. This CDR3 reads CASSYQPRGPQHF. DNA for the CDR3: TGTGCCAGCAGTTACCAACCCCGGGGGCCCCAGCATTTT.

This chain joins TRBV19 and TRBJ1-3; no firm D call. Germline V gene lookup returns CDR1 LNHDA and CDR2 SQIVND (reference sequence). V shed 6 bases and J shed 1 base, with 13 bases lying between them. The CDR3 is 15 residues long. CDR3 sequence (DNA): TGTGCCAGTAGCACGTCCACTGTTTCTGGAAACACCATATATTTT. Protein product: CASSTSTVSGNTIYF.

The rearrangement uses TRBV7-2 and TRBJ1-5, with TRBD1 as a possible D gene (5 bases). This CDR3 has 15 residues. V was cut by 4 bases and J by 7 bases, with 17 bases left in between. Looked up from germline, CDR1 is SGHTA and CDR2 is FQGNSA. The DNA for the CDR3 is TGTGCCAGCAGCTATGACAGCCACCAAGGACAGCCCCAGCATTTT. This sequence encodes CASSYDSHQGQPQHF.

The chain is built from TRBV19 and TRBJ2-6, with D possibly matching TRBD1 (5 bases). Trimming took 6 bases from V and 0 from J, leaving 9 bases between them. The CDR3 is 15 amino acids. CDR1 and CDR2 (germline): LNHDA, SQIVND (reference sequence). CDR3 amino acids: CASSNQGSGANVLTF. The CDR3 DNA follows: TGTGCCAGTAGCAACCAGGGCTCTGGGGCCAACGTCCTGACTTTC.

The rearrangement uses TRBV11-3 and TRBJ1-1, with TRBD1 identical over 8 bases. There are 14 residues in the CDR3. From germline, CDR1 is SGHNT and CDR2 YENEEA. The V segment lost 10 bases and the J segment 3 bases; nucleotides outside the gene matches: 10. CDR3 region: CATFWDRYDTEAFF. Here the CDR3 DNA reads TGTGCCACCTTTTGGGACAGGTATGACACTGAAGCTTTCTTT.

This chain connects TRBV19 to TRBJ1-2; TRBD1 might be the D (5 bases). This CDR3 comprises 15 residues. Deletions cut 6 bases from V and 0 bases from J, with 14 bases between. Germline assignment: CDR1 LNHDA and CDR2 SQIVND (reference sequence). The CDR3 DNA follows: TGTGCCAGTAGGTCCGGGACCGATACTAACTATGGCTACACCTTC. As protein: CASRSGTDTNYGYTF.

The V call is TRBV4-1, the J call TRBJ2-7, with TRBD2 identical over 9 bases. Per germline, CDR1 MGHRA and CDR2 YSYEKL. This CDR3 has 16 residues. V shed 1 base and J 3 bases; nucleotides not matched to a gene: 7. CDR3 bases: TGCGCCAGCAGCCAAGCGGAGGGACTAGCCCTCTACGAGCAGTACTTC. It yields the protein CASSQAEGLALYEQYF.

This clone was observed once. V is TRBV7-2 and J is TRBJ1-4; 9 bases agree with TRBD1. This CDR3 comprises 15 residues. Germline CDR1 and CDR2: SGHTA and FQGNSA. V shed 5 bases and J 8 bases; nucleotides not matched to a gene: 9. The CDR3 here is CASSMDRGGGEKLFF. The CDR3 bases are TGTGCCAGCAGCATGGACAGGGGAGGAGGAGAAAAACTGTTTTTT.

A single count supports this clone. CDR3 sequence reads: CASSVDREETQYF. CDR3 nucleotides: TGTGCCAGCAGCGTTGACAGGGAAGAGACCCAGTACTTC. The chain links TRBV7-3 to TRBJ2-5, with TRBD1 matching 7 bases. Germline CDR1 is SGHTA and CDR2 is FQGTGA. J gave up 3 bases and V 5 bases, and 3 bases lay outside the gene matches. The length of the CDR3 is 13 residues.

This clone was observed a handful of times. This sequence joins TRBV12-3 or TRBV12-4 and TRBJ1-1; D gene ambiguous. Trimming left V 6 bases short and J 2 bases short, with 10 bases between. The CDR3 has 13 residues. The CDR3 spells CASRPRVNTEAFF. CDR3 nucleotide sequence: TGTGCCAGCAGACCTCGGGTAAACACTGAAGCTTTCTTT.

CDR3 region: CASSYSSGGGYGYTF. The CDR3 nucleotides are TGTGCCAGCAGTTACTCGAGTGGGGGGGGCTATGGCTACACCTTC. V usage is TRBV6-6 and J usage is TRBJ1-2, with D possibly being TRBD1 (5 bases). V lost 0 bases, J lost 4 bases, and 12 bases lay in between. The germline V gene has CDR1 MNHNY and CDR2 SVGAGI (reference sequence). This CDR3 is built from 15 residues.

This rearrangement joins TRBV5-1 to TRBJ1-2; 7 nucleotides align to TRBD1. The CDR3 covers 14 residues. Germline V CDR1 and CDR2: SGHRS, YFSETQ. J gave up 3 bases and V 4 bases, and 6 bases lay outside the gene matches. The DNA for the CDR3 is TGCGCCAGCAGCCTCGTCGACAGGGACTATGGCTACACCTTC. Translating gives CASSLVDRDYGYTF.

The chain is built from TRBV12-3 or TRBV12-4 and TRBJ1-1, with D tentatively TRBD1 (5 bases). With 4 bases removed from V and 2 bases from J, the gap between germline ends came to 5 bases. The CDR3 totals 12 residues. In nucleotides, the CDR3 is TGTGCCAGCAGTTGGGGCAACACTGAAGCTTTCTTT. Translated: CASSWGNTEAFF.

The chain carries TRBV2 and TRBJ2-4; D tentatively fits TRBD1 or TRBD2 (5 bases each). Germline V gene data show CDR1 as SNHLY and CDR2 as FYNNEI. The CDR3 is made up of 17 amino acids. Trimming stripped 7 bases from V and 0 bases from J, with 19 bases between. Here the CDR3 reads CASNPRPSRGAKNIQYF. In DNA form, the CDR3 reads TGTGCCAGCAACCCACGCCCCTCGAGGGGAGCCAAAAACATTCAGTACTTC.

This sequence joins TRBV3-1 (or the pseudogene TRBV3-2) and TRBJ2-5; 11 bases line up with TRBD2. Germline V lookup: CDR1 LGHDT, CDR2 YNNKEL (reference sequence). With V trimmed by 1 base and J by 4 bases, 5 bases remained unmatched. This CDR3 is 16 amino acids long. CDR3: CASSQGVAGGVETQYF. The DNA for the CDR3 is TGTGCCAGCAGCCAAGGGGTAGCGGGGGGGGTAGAGACCCAGTACTTC.

The rearrangement uses TRBV19 and TRBJ2-3; D gene ambiguous. The V gene's germline CDR1 is LNHDA and CDR2 SQIVND (reference sequence). The CDR3 totals 13 residues. V was clipped by 3 bases and J by 1 base, with 5 bases between them. CDR3 DNA: TGTGCCAGTAGTATCTGGGGCACAGATACGCAGTATTTT. It encodes CASSIWGTDTQYF.

This chain links TRBV19 with TRBJ2-3; a possible D gene is TRBD2 (5 bases). The CDR3 has 14 amino acids. The germline V gene has CDR1 LNHDA and CDR2 SQIVND (reference sequence). V lost 6 bases to trimming and J lost 5 bases, with 15 bases between them. The CDR3 DNA is TGTGCCAGTAGGAGCGGAACCCCAGGAGATACGCAGTATTTT. It yields the protein CASRSGTPGDTQYF.

This sequence joins TRBV3-1 (or the pseudogene TRBV3-2) and TRBJ2-7; D gene ambiguous. V gave up 0 bases and J gave up 1 base, with 7 bases separating them. The CDR3 totals 14 residues. Germline V gives CDR1 LGHDT, CDR2 YNNKEL (reference sequence). This CDR3 reads CASSQDPSSYEQYF. The CDR3 DNA is TGTGCCAGCAGCCAAGATCCGAGTTCCTACGAGCAGTACTTC.

The chain combines TRBV7-2 with TRBJ2-5; the match to TRBD1 covers 12 bases. The CDR3 is 13 amino acids. Germline loops: CDR1 SGHTA, CDR2 FQGNSA. Trimming at V came to 8 bases and at J to 7 bases, leaving 5 bases not matched to a gene. The CDR3: CASGTGGSGTQYF. The DNA for the CDR3 is TGTGCCAGCGGGACAGGGGGCTCGGGGACCCAGTACTTC.

The rearrangement joins TRBV5-6 to TRBJ2-2, with no clear D. The CDR3 has 13 amino acids. V lost 6 bases and J lost 8, with 14 bases in between. CDR1 SGHDT and CDR2 YYEEEE come from the germline V gene. The CDR3 DNA reads as TGTGCCAGCATCTTCGTGGGATCAGGGGAGCTGTTTTTT. Protein: CASIFVGSGELFF.

This clone was detected a few times. The genes are TRBV6-5 and TRBJ1-2, with TRBD1 matching 9 bases. Germline CDR1 reads MNHEY; CDR2 reads SVGAGI. The CDR3 extends over 14 amino acids. V lost 8 bases and J lost 8; bases outside the gene matches: 12. The CDR3 loop is CASSPGGTGRGYTF. The CDR3 coding sequence is TGTGCCAGCTCCCCCGGTGGGACAGGGAGAGGCTACACCTTC.

The chain is built from TRBV7-9 and TRBJ2-6; possible D gene TRBD2, 6 bases. V dropped 5 bases and J dropped 4 bases, with 12 bases sitting between them. This CDR3 has 15 residues. CDR1 is SEHNR, CDR2 FQNEAQ, per germline (reference sequence). CDR3 residues: CASSPRGFGANVLTF. The CDR3 nucleotides read TGTGCCAGCAGCCCACGGGGGTTCGGGGCCAACGTCCTGACTTTC.

In its sample, this clone was seen once. The CDR3, as DNA: TGTGCCAGCAGCTTCGGGGGGGACGAGCAGTACTTC. This translates into CASSFGGDEQYF. V and J are TRBV11-3 and TRBJ2-7, with 8 bases that match TRBD2. The CDR3 consists of 12 residues. V was pared by 3 bases and J by 5 bases, with 0 bases of the junction left unmatched. Germline loops: CDR1 SGHNT, CDR2 YENEEA.

This clone was counted a few times. The rearrangement uses TRBV4-3 and TRBJ2-3; perhaps TRBD2 as D (7 bases). V was shortened by 0 bases and J by 4 bases, with 11 bases between the two germline ends. This CDR3 has 15 residues. The germline V gene has CDR1 LGHNA and CDR2 YSLEER. CDR3 amino acids: CASSQDRGGADTQYF. The CDR3, as DNA: TGCGCCAGCAGCCAAGATAGGGGGGGGGCAGATACGCAGTATTTT.

The CDR3 DNA reads as TGTGCTAGTGGTTTGGTAGGGGATCGGGAGGAAAAACTGTTTTTT. This translates into CASGLVGDREEKLFF. This sequence joins TRBV12-5 and TRBJ1-4; weak D call: TRBD1 (5 bases). Deletions cut 0 bases from V and 8 bases from J, with 13 bases between. Germline V CDR1 and CDR2: LGHNT, FRNRAP. This CDR3 has 15 amino acids.

This clone was seen a single time. This rearrangement joins TRBV3-1 (or the pseudogene TRBV3-2) to TRBJ2-7; TRBD2 agrees at 11 bases. Germline assignment: CDR1 LGHDT and CDR2 YNNKEL (reference sequence). The V and J ends lost 0 bases and 5 bases, in that order; junction bases with no gene match: 3. The CDR3 runs to 15 residues. The chain's CDR3 is CASSQDSGGGHEQYF. Written as DNA, the CDR3 is TGTGCCAGCAGCCAAGATAGCGGGGGGGGCCACGAGCAGTACTTC.

The V gene is TRBV27, the J gene TRBJ1-3, with D perhaps TRBD1 (5 bases). The CDR3 extends over 15 amino acids. Trimming cost V 6 bases and J 7 bases, with 19 bases left between them. CDR1 is MNHEY, CDR2 SMNVEV, per germline (reference sequence). The CDR3 region is CASRPPPGSGNTIYF. In DNA, the CDR3 is TGTGCCAGCAGACCACCCCCAGGCTCAGGGAACACCATATATTTT.

The chain combines TRBV2 with TRBJ2-3; perhaps D is TRBD1 or TRBD2 (5 bases each). This CDR3 has 15 amino acids. Germline CDR1 and CDR2: SNHLY and FYNNEI. V lost 2 bases, J lost 5 bases, and 14 bases lay in between. The CDR3, as DNA: TGTGCCAGCAGTGAAACCCTGGTGGGGGTAGATACGCAGTATTTT. Protein sequence: CASSETLVGVDTQYF.